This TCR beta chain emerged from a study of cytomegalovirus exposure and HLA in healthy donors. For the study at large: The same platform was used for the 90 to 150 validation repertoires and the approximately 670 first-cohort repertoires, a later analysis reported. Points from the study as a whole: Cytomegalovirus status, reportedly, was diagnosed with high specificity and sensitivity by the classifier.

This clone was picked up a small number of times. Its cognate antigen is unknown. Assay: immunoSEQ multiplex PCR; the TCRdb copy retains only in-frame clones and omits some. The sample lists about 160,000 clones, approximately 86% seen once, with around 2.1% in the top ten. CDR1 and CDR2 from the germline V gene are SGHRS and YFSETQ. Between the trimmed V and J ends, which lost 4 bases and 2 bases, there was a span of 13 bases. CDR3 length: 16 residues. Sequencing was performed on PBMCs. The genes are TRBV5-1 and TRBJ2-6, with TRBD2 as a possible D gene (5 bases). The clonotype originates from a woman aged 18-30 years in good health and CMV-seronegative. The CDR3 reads CASSMGSGTGANVLTF. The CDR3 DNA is TGCGCCAGCAGCATGGGGTCGGGGACTGGGGCCAACGTCCTGACTTTC.